Listed below are T cell receptor beta chains from one sample, sequenced in a study of blood T cell repertoires in COVID-19. Only in-frame clones appear in the TCRdb table, and some are missing; sequencing was by immunoSEQ multiplex PCR. Of over 300,000 clones in the sample, 70% to 90% were seen once. Material for sequencing was PBMCs or T cells enriched from blood (not recorded which). These receptor sequences come from a woman aged 40 to 55 who had recovered from COVID-19. CDR3s include the opening cysteine and the closing phenylalanine or tryptophan. Fields, in order: D gene, J gene, clone size, V gene, CDR3 DNA, CDR3 protein. A D gene is named only where the DNA matches it firmly. Expanded clones get a size class; other rows say once, few or many, or leave the size out.

TRBD2	TRBJ2-7	once	TRBV7-8	TGTGCCAGCAGCCACAACTCCGGGGGGGCTAGCGGGGCCGGGAGATCGTACGAGCAGTACTTC	CASSHNSGGASGAGRSYEQYF
TRBD1	TRBJ1-2	-	TRBV3-1/TRBV3-2	TGTGCCAGCAGCCAAGCCGTGGGACAGGACTATGGCTACACCTTC	CASSQAVGQDYGYTF
TRBD2	TRBJ2-1	-	TRBV9	TGTGCCAGCAGCCTTGGGTTTGGCGGGAGGGTCAATGAGCAGTTCTTC	CASSLGFGGRVNEQFF
-	TRBJ2-2	once	TRBV28	TGTGCCAGCAGTTCCTGGACTACTGGGGAGCTGTTTTTT	CASSSWTTGELFF
-	TRBJ2-7	-	TRBV2	TGTGCCAGCAGTTTAATAGGGACTGGCTACGAGCAGTACTTC	CASSLIGTGYEQYF
-	TRBJ2-4	-	TRBV3-1/TRBV3-2	TGTGCCAGCAGCCAGGGTCCGGGAACGGCCAAAAACATTCAGTACTTC	CASSQGPGTAKNIQYF
TRBD2	TRBJ2-7	-	TRBV28	TGTGCCAGCAGGGGAGCGGGGTTTGCCGCCGAGCAGTACTTC	CASRGAGFAAEQYF
-	TRBJ2-7	-	TRBV9	TGTGCCAGCAGCGTAGCAGACAGCTACGAGCAGTACTTC	CASSVADSYEQYF
-	TRBJ2-5	-	TRBV27	TGTGCCAGCAGTTACAGTAAAGAGACCCAGTACTTC	CASSYSKETQYF
-	TRBJ2-5	-	TRBV5-1	TGCGCCAGCAGGGACGAACAGGATGAGACCCAGTACTTC	CASRDEQDETQYF
-	TRBJ2-1	-	TRBV7-9	TGTGCCAGCAATGTAGGGGGCTCCTACAATGAGCAGTTCTTC	CASNVGGSYNEQFF
-	TRBJ1-4	-	TRBV7-2	TGTGCCAGCAGTGTTGATAGCGGATTTGAAAAACTGTTTTTT	CASSVDSGFEKLFF
-	TRBJ1-2	-	TRBV30	TGTGCCTGGGAAACGGTCGGGGATGGCTACACCTTC	CAWETVGDGYTF
TRBD1	TRBJ2-7	-	TRBV27	TGTGCCGCCCACCGGGACAGGGGCCCCGAGCAGTACTTC	CAAHRDRGPEQYF
-	TRBJ1-5	-	TRBV19	TGTGCCACCCGGATTCGGGGGGCCGAGCCCCAGCATTTT	CATRIRGAEPQHF
-	TRBJ1-1	-	TRBV10-1	TGCGCCAGCATGGAGAGCATGAACACTGAAGCTTTCTTT	CASMESMNTEAFF
TRBD1	TRBJ1-5	-	TRBV30	TGTGCCTGGAGTTCGACAGGGGGAACTCAGCCCCAGCATTTT	CAWSSTGGTQPQHF
TRBD1	TRBJ1-1	-	TRBV10-1	TGCGCCAGCAGTCGGACAGGGGGAACTGAAGCTTTCTTT	CASSRTGGTEAFF